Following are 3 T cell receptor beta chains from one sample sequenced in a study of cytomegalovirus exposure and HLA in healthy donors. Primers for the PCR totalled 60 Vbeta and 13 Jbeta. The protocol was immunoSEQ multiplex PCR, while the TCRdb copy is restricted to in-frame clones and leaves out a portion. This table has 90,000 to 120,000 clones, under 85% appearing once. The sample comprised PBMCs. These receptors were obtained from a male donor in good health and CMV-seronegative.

As DNA, the CDR3 is TGTGCCAGCTCCCCCCGGGACAGCCCTACAGATACGCAGTATTTT. Encoded protein: CASSPRDSPTDTQYF. The chain is built from TRBV6-5 and TRBJ2-3, with 7 bases that match TRBD1. Germline assignment: CDR1 MNHEY and CDR2 SVGAGI. With V trimmed by 8 bases and J by 3 bases, 11 bases remained unmatched. The CDR3 is 15 residues long.

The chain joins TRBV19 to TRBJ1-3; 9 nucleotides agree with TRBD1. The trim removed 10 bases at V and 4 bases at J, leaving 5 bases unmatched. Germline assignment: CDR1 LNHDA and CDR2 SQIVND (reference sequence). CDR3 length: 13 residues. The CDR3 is CATRGQGGNTIYF. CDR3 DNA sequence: TGTGCCACCCGGGGACAGGGAGGAAACACCATATATTTT.

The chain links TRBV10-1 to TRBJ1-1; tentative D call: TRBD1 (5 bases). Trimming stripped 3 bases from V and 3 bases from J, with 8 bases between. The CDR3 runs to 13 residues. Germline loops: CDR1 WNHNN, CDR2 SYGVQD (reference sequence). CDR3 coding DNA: TGCGCCAGCAGTGACCAGGGTCACACTGAAGCTTTCTTT. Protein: CASSDQGHTEAFF.